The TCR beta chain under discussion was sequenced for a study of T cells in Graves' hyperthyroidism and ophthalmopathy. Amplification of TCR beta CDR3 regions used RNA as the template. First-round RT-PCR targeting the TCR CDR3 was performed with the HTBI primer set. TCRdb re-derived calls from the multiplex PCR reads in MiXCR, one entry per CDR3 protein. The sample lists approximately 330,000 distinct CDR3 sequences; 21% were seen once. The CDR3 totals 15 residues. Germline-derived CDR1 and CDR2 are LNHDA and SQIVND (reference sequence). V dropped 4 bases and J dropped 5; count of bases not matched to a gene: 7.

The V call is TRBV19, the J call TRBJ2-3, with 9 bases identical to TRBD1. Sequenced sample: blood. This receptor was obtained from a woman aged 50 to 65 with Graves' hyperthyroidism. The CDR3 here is CASSRQTGGRDTQYF. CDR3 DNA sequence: TGTGCCAGTAGTAGACAGACAGGGGGTAGAGATACGCAGTATTTT.